The 12 T cell receptor beta chains reported below all come from one sample, sequenced in a study of cytomegalovirus exposure and HLA in healthy donors. A multiplex PCR was run with 60 Vbeta primers and 13 Jbeta primers. Data came from immunoSEQ multiplex PCR; TCRdb stores just in-frame clones and leaves some out. Among around 75,000 clones, more than 75% were seen once, and the ten largest hold roughly 3.5%. Material: PBMCs. The receptors originated from a man aged 40-55 years in good health and CMV-seronegative.

This chain uses TRBV6-5 with TRBJ1-2; D unresolved. This CDR3 has 12 residues. V was cut by 7 bases and J by 0 bases, with 6 bases left in between. The germline CDR1 and CDR2 sequences are MNHEY and SVGAGI. The CDR3 spells CASKAANYGYTF. CDR3 in DNA: TGTGCCAGCAAGGCGGCTAACTATGGCTACACCTTC.

The rearrangement links TRBV6-6 to TRBJ2-3; weak D call: TRBD1 (6 bases). Trimming pared 6 bases from V and 1 base from J, leaving 14 bases between. The CDR3 is 15 amino acids. CDR1 and CDR2 from the germline V gene are MNHNY and SVGAGI (reference sequence). The CDR3 sequence: CASSTNRVGTDTQYF. The CDR3 nucleotides are TGTGCCAGCAGCACAAACAGGGTCGGCACAGATACGCAGTATTTT.

The chain combines TRBV30 with TRBJ2-7; possible D gene TRBD1, 6 bases. V gave up 3 bases and J gave up 0 bases, with 12 bases separating them. Per the germline V gene, CDR1 is GTSNPN and CDR2 is SVGIG (reference sequence). The CDR3 covers 14 residues. CDR3 residues: CAWSGTPNSYEQYF. CDR3 in DNA: TGTGCCTGGAGCGGGACACCCAACTCCTACGAGCAGTACTTC.

The chain joins TRBV19 to TRBJ1-1, with 7 bases fitting TRBD1. Losses at the gene ends were 4 bases for V and 4 bases for J; bases not matched to a gene: 15. Germline V lookup: CDR1 LNHDA, CDR2 SQIVND (reference sequence). The CDR3 extends over 17 amino acids. The CDR3 sequence is CASSKRTGTRIGTEAFF. The CDR3 DNA follows: TGTGCCAGTAGTAAACGGACAGGAACACGGATAGGCACTGAAGCTTTCTTT.

As concerns this clone: Mismatch with germline at one junction end may stem from a read error. The chain links TRBV6-4 to TRBJ2-3; the D gene is possibly TRBD2 (6 bases). The CDR3 runs to 14 residues. The germline gives CDR1 MRHNA, CDR2 SNTAGT. CDR3 DNA sequence: TGTGCCAGCAGTGAGCGGGGTAGCACAGATACGCAGCACTTT. Amino acids: CASSERGSTDTQHF.

J is TRBJ2-5 and V is TRBV5-4, with 14 bases that match TRBD2. The germline CDR1 and CDR2 sequences are SGHNT and YYREEE (reference sequence). The length of the CDR3 is 16 residues. The V segment lost 2 bases and the J segment 5 bases; nucleotides outside the gene matches: 5. The CDR3 DNA is TGTGCCAGCAGCTTCGGACTAGCGGGGGGTGGGGAGACCCAGTACTTC. Protein product: CASSFGLAGGGETQYF.

The chain couples TRBV15 to TRBJ2-4, with unresolved D. V lost 5 bases and J 8 bases, leaving 10 bases between the germline ends. There are 12 residues in the CDR3. Germline CDR1 and CDR2: LNHNV and YYDKDF (reference sequence). The CDR3 DNA is TGTGCCACCAGCGCCGGCCAGGACATTCAGTACTTC. This sequence encodes CATSAGQDIQYF.

This chain joins TRBV6-6 and TRBJ1-5; a weak D match, TRBD1 (6 bases). V dropped 2 bases and J dropped 6 bases, with 17 bases sitting between them. Germline V gene data show CDR1 as MNHNY and CDR2 as SVGAGI (reference sequence). The CDR3 is made up of 16 amino acids. CDR3 residues: CASSYRGGGDGQPQHF. The CDR3 DNA sequence: TGTGCCAGCAGTTACCGGGGAGGGGGTGACGGTCAGCCCCAGCATTTT.

About this clone itself: Compared with germline, one end of the junction differs, possibly owing to a read error. This same CDR3 is encoded by further DNA sequences in the sample. The rearrangement links TRBV9 to TRBJ2-2, with TRBD1 identical over 7 bases. The CDR3 runs to 15 residues. Germline V CDR1 and CDR2: SGDLS, YYNGEE. CDR3 coding DNA: TGTGCCAGCAGCGTTACAGGGGTTGGCACCGGGGAGCTGTTCTTT. This codes for CASSVTGVGTGELFF.

The J gene is TRBJ1-4, the V gene TRBV28; TRBD1 might be the D (6 bases). Germline V gene sequence: CDR1 MDHEN, CDR2 SYDVKM. There are 15 residues in the CDR3. V was pared by 2 bases and J by 5 bases, with 12 bases between. The CDR3 reads CASSLPTGRNEKLFF. The CDR3 region has the DNA TGTGCCAGCAGTTTACCCACAGGGCGAAATGAAAAACTGTTTTTT.

The sample holds one count of this clone. The CDR3 nucleotides read TGCGCCAGCAGTTCGGCTGGGAGTGGGGAAGAGACCCAGTACTTC. Its translation is CASSSAGSGEETQYF. The chain joins TRBV5-1 to TRBJ2-5; TRBD2 might be the D (5 bases). Trimming removed 5 bases from V and 3 bases from J, with 17 bases in between. This CDR3 spans 15 amino acids. The V gene's germline CDR1 is SGHRS and CDR2 YFSETQ.

The chain has TRBV4-1 and TRBJ2-1; 10 positions match TRBD1. The CDR3 consists of 15 residues. Germline trimming cut 1 base from V and 10 bases from J; bases unmatched to any gene: 7. Germline V gene sequence: CDR1 MGHRA, CDR2 YSYEKL. CDR3 sequence (DNA): TGCGCCAGCAGCCAAGGGGACAGGGGTCGGTACGAGCAGTTCTTC. Protein sequence: CASSQGDRGRYEQFF.